The rows below give T cell receptor beta chains drawn from one sample of a study of T-cell memory formation after mild COVID-19. MiXCR, applied by TCRdb to the 5' RACE reads, yields one record per CDR3 protein. Among more than 250,000 distinct CDR3 sequences listed, over 15% were seen once. The sequenced sample was PBMCs or a T cell subset sorted from them (not recorded which). All receptors come from a man younger than 30 who had mild COVID-19 (a few samples of this study predate the infection). Cell type and time point are not known. Both conserved end residues are part of each CDR3. Each record gives: J gene, clone size, D gene, V gene, CDR3 DNA, CDR3 protein. D genes are given only for firm matches. For some rows the clone size is stated as once, few or many, or as a class when expanded; others skip it.

TRBJ2-3	few	TRBD1	TRBV7-3	TGTGCCAGCAGCAGCGTAACAGGGGCGGAAGATACGCAGTATTTT	CASSSVTGAEDTQYF
TRBJ2-7	-	-	TRBV6-1	TGTGCCAGCCGTGAAGAGGGGCCGACCTACGATCACTACTTC	CASREEGPTYDHYF
TRBJ2-5	-	-	TRBV20-1	TGCAGTGCTAGGCCTAGCGGACAGAAAGAGACCCAGTACTTC	CSARPSGQKETQYF
TRBJ2-2	few	-	TRBV24-1	TGTGCCACCAGTGAGTCCGGACGCACCGGGGAGCTGTTTTTT	CATSESGRTGELFF
TRBJ1-1	-	-	TRBV4-2	TGTGCCAGCAGCCAAGATCCCGGGCCCTCGAGGGTGAACACTGAAGCTTTCTTT	CASSQDPGPSRVNTEAFF
TRBJ1-1	-	-	TRBV3-1	TGTGCCAGCAGCCAAGAGGGGGGAGAAGCTTTCTTT	CASSQEGGEAFF
TRBJ2-3	few	-	TRBV29-1	TGCAGCGTTGGGCTCAGGTTCACAGATACGCAGTATTTT	CSVGLRFTDTQYF
TRBJ1-1	-	-	TRBV7-2	TGTGCCAGCAGCTTAAGCCGGAACCGGGGGCGCGACACTGAAGCTTTCTTT	CASSLSRNRGRDTEAFF
TRBJ1-2	many	-	TRBV4-3	TGCGCCAGCAGCCAAGAATGGGGGTGGAAGGGCTACACCTTC	CASSQEWGWKGYTF
TRBJ2-3	-	TRBD2	TRBV5-1	TGCGCCAGCACCACGGGACTAGCAGTGTCAGATACGCAGTATTTT	CASTTGLAVSDTQYF
TRBJ2-3	few	-	TRBV20-1	TGCAGTGCTAGGCTCGGGAGTACAGATACGCAGTATTTT	CSARLGSTDTQYF
TRBJ2-2	once	-	TRBV6-5	TGTGCCAGCAGTTACTCCGGGCGCCCGAACACCGGGGAGCTGTTTTTT	CASSYSGRPNTGELFF
TRBJ2-1	-	TRBD2	TRBV7-9	TGTGCCAGCGTCAGACTAGCGGGGGGCCCCACGGAGCAGTTCTTC	CASVRLAGGPTEQFF
TRBJ2-2	-	-	TRBV6-6	TGTGCCACAGGGAGGGGGACCGGGGAGCTGTTTTTT	CATGRGTGELFF
TRBJ1-5	-	-	TRBV7-8	TGTGCCAGCAGCCCAACGGGGCGCGCTCAGCCCCAGCATTTT	CASSPTGRAQPQHF
TRBJ1-5	-	-	TRBV4-3	TGCGCCAGCAGCCAAGATTCCCAGGGTTATCAGCCCCAGCATTTT	CASSQDSQGYQPQHF
TRBJ2-7	many	-	TRBV5-1	TGCGCCAGCCACCTCGACGGTGCCTACGAGCAGTACTTC	CASHLDGAYEQYF
TRBJ1-2	-	-	TRBV2	TGTGCCAGCAGCGATCCTACAGGGAGTGCATGGGGCTACACCTTC	CASSDPTGSAWGYTF
TRBJ2-1	-	-	TRBV20-1	TGCAGTGCTGGACTCGGGCTAGAGCAGTTCTTC	CSAGLGLEQFF
TRBJ1-2	few	-	TRBV12-3/TRBV12-4	TGTGCCAGTTCGACCACTTGGGGCTACACCTTC	CASSTTWGYTF
TRBJ1-5	few	-	TRBV29-1	TGCAGCGTTGAACAGGGTCCTGGCCAGCCCCAGCATTTT	CSVEQGPGQPQHF
TRBJ2-1	many	-	TRBV24-1	TGTGCCACCAGTGATACGGCCTACAATGAGCAGTTCTTC	CATSDTAYNEQFF
TRBJ2-1	many	-	TRBV4-1	TGCGCCAGCAGCCAGTACTTGCCAGGGGTGCCCGAGCAGTTCTTC	CASSQYLPGVPEQFF
TRBJ2-6	few	-	TRBV5-6	TGTGCCAGCAGCTTGTTGAACTCTGGGGCCAACGTCCTGACTTTC	CASSLLNSGANVLTF
TRBJ1-2	few	-	TRBV7-2	TGTGCCAGCAGCTCGCGTTTACAGGCTCCACGGTATGGCTACACCTTC	CASSSRLQAPRYGYTF
TRBJ2-5	few	TRBD1	TRBV7-8	TGTGCCAGCAGCTTGGTGAGGACAGGGGTAGAGACCCAGTACTTC	CASSLVRTGVETQYF
TRBJ1-2	-	-	TRBV6-5	TGTGCCAGCAGTTTCACAGCCAACTATGGCTACACCTTC	CASSFTANYGYTF
TRBJ2-3	-	-	TRBV20-1	TGCAGTGCTGTCTGGACCACAGATACGCAGTATTTT	CSAVWTTDTQYF
TRBJ1-1	few	-	TRBV5-6	TGTGCCAGCAGCTTGGGGCAGGGCAAGGCTGAAGCTTTCTTT	CASSLGQGKAEAFF
TRBJ1-1	few	-	TRBV7-2	TGTGCCAGCAGTTTTACAGGGCAGGACACTGAAGCTTTCTTT	CASSFTGQDTEAFF
TRBJ1-1	-	-	TRBV6-2/TRBV6-3	TGTGCCAGCAGTAGCCTCGGGGAAGGGAACACTGAAGCTTTCTTT	CASSSLGEGNTEAFF
TRBJ2-7	few	-	TRBV20-1	TGCAGTGCTCCCGTCGGGGGTTATGCGGGGACGTACGAGCAGTACTTC	CSAPVGGYAGTYEQYF
TRBJ1-2	few	-	TRBV7-9	TGTGCCAGCAGCTTTAGCGGGGGTGGCTACACCTTC	CASSFSGGGYTF
TRBJ2-7	-	-	TRBV4-1	TGCGCCAGCAGCCCCAAGGTGGCGGATTCCTACGAGCAGTACTTC	CASSPKVADSYEQYF
TRBJ2-5	-	-	TRBV5-4	TGTGCCAACAGCCCCGCTTATAGTCCGGAGACCCAGTACTTC	CANSPAYSPETQYF
TRBJ2-2	many	-	TRBV12-3/TRBV12-4	TGTGCCAGCAGCGGAAAGACAGGGACTAACACCGGGGAGCTGTTTTTT	CASSGKTGTNTGELFF
TRBJ2-1	few	TRBD2	TRBV7-3	TGTGCCAGCAGCTTAACTGCGGGGGGGCGTGAGCAGTTCTTC	CASSLTAGGREQFF
TRBJ1-6	few	-	TRBV10-3	TGTGCCATCAGTGAAGGCTCCTATAATTCACCCCTCCACTTT	CAISEGSYNSPLHF
TRBJ2-3	-	TRBD2	TRBV18	TGTGCCAGCTCGCCGACTAGCGGGGGGCCCACAGATACGCAGTATTTT	CASSPTSGGPTDTQYF